This T cell receptor (beta chain) was identified during a study of liver allograft versus peripheral blood T cells. Overall study context: Hepatic allograft T cell receptor repertoires were evaluated relative to those present in recipients' peripheral blood.

In germline, CDR1 is WSHSY, CDR2 SAAADI. V lost 2 bases, J lost 9 bases, and 17 bases lay in between. CDR3 length equals 15 residues. A remark on this clonotype: The antigen is undetermined.

Study observations and caveats: Reported data describe T cell receptor repertoires within liver allografts as differing from those in peripheral blood.

A single record per CDR3 protein comes from TCRdb applying MiXCR to the reads. This table holds thousands of distinct CDR3 sequences, about a sixth found once. The chain has TRBV10-2 and TRBJ2-1, with D possibly being TRBD2 (5 bases). This TCR was recovered from a human patient who had a liver transplant. The T cells may come from the graft donor. The CDR3 is CASSEDSSLQPEQFF. As DNA, the CDR3 is TGCGCCAGCAGTGAGGACTCTAGCCTCCAACCTGAGCAGTTCTTC.